Listed here are 11 T cell receptor beta chains from one sample, sequenced in a study of T cells in Graves' hyperthyroidism and ophthalmopathy. The source material, RNA transcripts, was used to amplify TCR beta CDR3 regions. HTBI primers were the set used in a first-round RT-PCR of the TCR CDR3. TCRdb called the multiplex PCR reads again in MiXCR, with one record for every CDR3 protein. This sample has fewer than 600,000 distinct CDR3 sequences, with about 15% found just once. The material sequenced was blood. These receptors all come from a middle-aged woman with Graves' hyperthyroidism.

The table lists this clonotype with many counts. The genes are TRBV2 and TRBJ2-5; D is ambiguous. This CDR3 has 13 amino acids. Germline values: CDR1 SNHLY, CDR2 FYNNEI. Trimming removed 3 bases from V and 3 bases from J, with 8 bases in between. Written as DNA, the CDR3 is TGTGCCAGCAGTGAGGCTAGAGAAGAGACCCAGTACTTC. It specifies CASSEAREETQYF.

This clonotype has a count of ten or more. The CDR3 DNA follows: TGTGCCAGCAGGGCCCGTCCGGGCCAGGGGAGTAATGAGCAGTTCTTC. This translates into CASRARPGQGSNEQFF. The chain carries TRBV2 and TRBJ2-1; D is possibly TRBD1 (6 bases). The length of the CDR3 is 16 residues. CDR1 is SNHLY and CDR2 is FYNNEI in the germline V gene. Trimming shortened V by 6 bases and J by 7 bases, and 22 bases separated the two germline ends.

This clonotype has at least ten counts. The chain couples TRBV3-1 to TRBJ2-1, with 8 bases fitting TRBD2. J gave up 3 bases and V 0 bases, and 4 bases lay outside the gene matches. The CDR3 runs to 16 residues. Germline lookup yields CDR1 LGHDT and CDR2 YNNKEL (reference sequence). The CDR3 DNA is TGTGCCAGCAGCCAAGAGGCGGGGGGTGTCTACAATGAGCAGTTCTTC. Its translation is CASSQEAGGVYNEQFF.

Only a few counts were recorded for this clonotype. The V gene is TRBV30, the J gene TRBJ2-7; 13 bases align to TRBD2. CDR3 length: 12 amino acids. Trimming removed 1 base from V and 12 bases from J; junction bases left unmatched: 3. CDR1 is GTSNPN, CDR2 SVGIG, per germline (reference sequence). In DNA form, the CDR3 reads TGTGCCTGGAGTGGGACTAGCGGGAGACGGTACTTC. Residues: CAWSGTSGRRYF.

This clonotype was seen many times. The gene calls are TRBV3-1 and TRBJ2-7, with D perhaps matching TRBD1 (6 bases). In germline, CDR1 is LGHDT, CDR2 YNNKEL (reference sequence). V dropped 2 bases and J dropped 0 bases, with 20 bases sitting between them. The CDR3 extends over 18 amino acids. CDR3 amino acids: CASSQSLGAQMPSYEQYF. The CDR3 DNA sequence: TGTGCCAGCAGCCAATCTCTGGGGGCGCAAATGCCCTCCTACGAGCAGTACTTC.

This clonotype has at least ten counts. This chain joins TRBV28 and TRBJ2-2, with unresolved D. Trimming removed 5 bases at V and 4 bases at J, with 14 bases between. Germline CDR1 and CDR2: MDHEN and SYDVKM. The CDR3 covers 15 residues. The chain's CDR3 is CASSQIEKSTGELFF. Written as DNA, the CDR3 is TGTGCCAGCAGTCAAATCGAGAAGAGCACCGGGGAGCTGTTTTTT.

This clonotype was observed many times. The CDR3 coding sequence is TGCAGCGTTGAAGATCAAAACTCTGGGGCCAACGTCCTGACTTTC. This codes for CSVEDQNSGANVLTF. The J gene is TRBJ2-6, the V gene TRBV29-1; D call uncertain. Germline V gene data show CDR1 as SQVTM and CDR2 as ANQGSEA. V gave up 0 bases and J gave up 0 bases, with 6 bases separating them. This CDR3 comprises 15 residues.

There are many counts of this clonotype. The V and J genes are TRBV18 and TRBJ2-5, with TRBD1 matching 10 bases. CDR1 KGHSH and CDR2 LQKENI come from the germline V gene. The CDR3 has 15 residues. J was trimmed by 5 bases and V by 4 bases; bases with no gene match: 7. The CDR3 region is CASSLSGTGVETQYF. In DNA, the CDR3 is TGTGCCAGCTCACTTTCCGGGACAGGGGTTGAGACCCAGTACTTC.

Of note for this clonotype: Without the conserved terminal phenylalanine or tryptophan, this CDR3 likely stems from a read error. The V call is TRBV18, the J call TRBJ2-1; 11 bases align to TRBD2. Germline V gene sequence: CDR1 KGHSH, CDR2 LQKENI. The junction had 2 bases not matched to a gene; V was cut back by 4 bases and J by 3 bases. The CDR3 consists of 15 residues. The CDR3 DNA follows: TGTGCCAGCTCACGGCTAGCGGGAGGCTACAATGAGCAGTTCTCC. Translation gives CASSRLAGGYNEQFS.

This clonotype has ten or more counts. The V and J genes are TRBV11-2 and TRBJ2-1, with D possibly TRBD2 on 5 matching bases. CDR3 size: 15 residues. V was cut by 2 bases and J by 8 bases, with 16 bases left in between. The germline CDR1 and CDR2 sequences are SGHAT and FQNNGV. The CDR3 loop is CASSLTRAGNHEQFF. Written as DNA, the CDR3 is TGTGCCAGCAGCTTAACGCGGGCCGGAAACCATGAGCAGTTCTTC.

This clonotype was counted ten times or more. The J gene is TRBJ2-5, the V gene TRBV12-3 or TRBV12-4; 15 nucleotides match TRBD2. The CDR3 sequence is 19 residues long. J was trimmed by 4 bases and V by 0 bases; bases with no gene match: 9. The CDR3 loop reads CASSLAPGLAGGSRETQYF. As DNA, the CDR3 is TGTGCCAGCAGTTTAGCACCGGGACTAGCGGGAGGAAGTCGAGAGACCCAGTACTTC.